The 16 T cell receptor beta chains below all came from one sample that was sequenced in a study of OX40 agonist ivuxolimab in advanced cancers. Clones were sequenced by immunoSEQ multiplex PCR, and TCRdb holds only the in-frame ones, with some missing. In the table there are approximately 67,000 clones, approximately 85% of which are singletons. Specimen: CD4+ or CD8+ T cells sorted from blood, collected in a trial of the OX40 agonist ivuxolimab. These receptors were collected from an adult with an advanced solid tumor such as melanoma, head and neck, liver or kidney cancer.

V usage is TRBV6-1 and J usage is TRBJ2-7; no clear D. V was trimmed by 8 bases and J by 12 bases, leaving 8 bases between them. The V gene's germline CDR1 is MNHNS and CDR2 SASEGT. The CDR3 spans 8 residues. CDR3 sequence reads: CASPTLYF. DNA of the CDR3: TGTGCCAGCCCCACTCTGTACTTC.

V and J are TRBV5-5 and TRBJ2-1; D is ambiguous. The germline gives CDR1 SGHKS, CDR2 YYEKEE (reference sequence). This CDR3 has 11 amino acids. With 0 bases removed from V and 10 bases from J, the gap between germline ends came to 5 bases. The CDR3 reads CASSLVAEQFF. For the CDR3, the DNA is TGTGCCAGCAGCTTGGTGGCAGAGCAGTTCTTC.

This clone was found a few times. The chain is built from TRBV7-2 and TRBJ2-6; 9 bases agree with TRBD1. The CDR3 extends over 18 amino acids. Germline CDR1 SGHTA, CDR2 FQGNSA. V was pared by 5 bases and J by 0 bases, with 8 bases of the junction left unmatched. The CDR3 spells CASSDRGQGGSGANVLTF. The DNA of the CDR3 is TGTGCCAGCAGCGATCGGGGACAGGGAGGCTCTGGGGCCAACGTCCTGACTTTC.

The chain links TRBV6-5 to TRBJ1-6; D is undetermined. Trimming removed 0 bases at V and 11 bases at J, with 11 bases between. CDR3 size: 14 residues. Germline loops: CDR1 MNHEY, CDR2 SVGAGI. For the CDR3, the DNA is TGTGCCAGCAGTTACTCGACCGGAGCTGCACCCCTCCACTTT. Encoded protein: CASSYSTGAAPLHF.

The chain recombines TRBV6-5 with TRBJ1-2, with D unresolved. The CDR3 is made up of 14 amino acids. Germline V gene lookup returns CDR1 MNHEY and CDR2 SVGAGI. V gave up 5 bases and J gave up 3 bases, with 13 bases separating them. CDR3 residues: CASSNPGRDYGYTF. CDR3 nucleotides: TGTGCCAGCAGTAACCCCGGACGGGACTATGGCTACACCTTC.

The rearrangement uses TRBV2 and TRBJ2-7, with 7 bases lining up with TRBD2. V was clipped by 8 bases and J by 8 bases; unmatched bases: 6. The length of the CDR3 is 11 residues. Germline-derived CDR1 and CDR2 are SNHLY and FYNNEI. The CDR3, as DNA: TGTGCCAGCTCTGGGGGGGACCAGCAGTACTTC. This sequence encodes CASSGGDQQYF.

The V gene is TRBV9, the J gene TRBJ2-3; D is ambiguous. Germline assignment: CDR1 SGDLS and CDR2 YYNGEE. The CDR3 length is 15 residues. V lost 0 bases to trimming and J lost 0 bases, with 8 bases between them. The CDR3 region has the DNA TGTGCCAGCAGCGTAGATGAAGGTAGCACAGATACGCAGTATTTT. This translates into CASSVDEGSTDTQYF.

The CDR3 sequence: CASSAWTGQVPGELFF. The CDR3 DNA is TGTGCCAGCAGCGCCTGGACAGGGCAAGTCCCCGGGGAGCTGTTTTTT. J is TRBJ2-2 and V is TRBV9; 8 bases line up with TRBD1. This CDR3 has 16 residues. Germline V CDR1 and CDR2: SGDLS, YYNGEE. Unmatched junction bases numbered 10, after V lost 3 bases and J lost 6 bases. Based on the CDR3 plus reference TRBV9 and TRBJ2-2, the full variable domain is DSGVTQTPKHLITATGQRVTLRCSPRSGDLSVYWYQQSLDQGLQFLIQYYNGEERAKGNILERFSAQQFPDLHSELNLSSLELGDSALYFCASSAWTGQVPGELFFGEGSRLTVL.

The chain combines TRBV5-1 with TRBJ2-4; possibly TRBD1 for D (5 bases). V was pared by 0 bases and J by 0 bases, with 10 bases between. The CDR3 totals 16 residues. Germline-derived CDR1 and CDR2 are SGHRS and YFSETQ. As DNA, the CDR3 is TGCGCCAGCAGCTTGGAAGGGGCCCTAGCCAAAAACATTCAGTACTTC. This gives the protein CASSLEGALAKNIQYF.

CDR3 nucleotides: TGTGCCAGCAGTTTTGGGGGGGGGATGTCCTACGAGCAGTACTTC. Its translation is CASSFGGGMSYEQYF. V gene TRBV6-6 combines with J gene TRBJ2-7; 7 nucleotides align to TRBD2. V was pared by 4 bases and J by 1 base, with 7 bases of the junction left unmatched. The CDR3 extends over 15 amino acids. CDR1 is MNHNY, CDR2 SVGAGI, per germline (reference sequence).

The CDR3 sequence is CASSLVQITEAFF. CDR3 in DNA: TGTGCCAGCAGCTTAGTACAGATTACTGAAGCTTTCTTT. V and J are TRBV11-2 and TRBJ1-1, with no clear D. The CDR3 consists of 13 residues. The V end lost 1 base, the J end lost 5 bases, and 8 bases lay between the germline ends. Per the germline V gene, CDR1 is SGHAT and CDR2 is FQNNGV.

The chain couples TRBV7-9 to TRBJ1-2; a weak D match, TRBD1 (6 bases). Trimming removed 5 bases at V and 6 bases at J, with 16 bases between. The germline gives CDR1 SEHNR, CDR2 FQNEAQ (reference sequence). There are 14 residues in the CDR3. CDR3 in DNA: TGTGCCAGCAGCCTGGTTACAGGGAAACATGGCTACACCTTC. The encoded protein is CASSLVTGKHGYTF.

The rearrangement links TRBV28 to TRBJ2-3, with D possibly called TRBD1 or TRBD2 (5 bases each). The V end was cut by 7 bases, the J end by 3 bases, with 14 bases between. The CDR3 contains 14 residues. CDR1 and CDR2 (germline): MDHEN, SYDVKM. CDR3 coding DNA: TGTGCCAGCACCCAGGGACGGATAACAGATACGCAGTATTTT. Translating gives CASTQGRITDTQYF.

The genes are TRBV28 and TRBJ1-4; D is possibly TRBD1 (6 bases). V was cut by 5 bases and J by 0 bases, with 10 bases left in between. The germline V gene encodes CDR1 MDHEN and CDR2 SYDVKM. CDR3 length: 15 residues. As DNA, the CDR3 is TGTGCCAGCAGTGGGGGCGGGGCAACTAATGAAAAACTGTTTTTT. The encoded protein is CASSGGGATNEKLFF. Full variable domain (remainder filled in from reference TRBV28 and TRBJ1-4): DVKVTQSSRYLVKRTGEKVFLECVQDMDHENMFWYRQDPGLGLRLIYFSYDVKMKEKGDIPEGYSVSREKKERFSLILESASTNQTSMYLCASSGGGATNEKLFFGSGTQLSVL.

This clone was picked up one time. This chain joins TRBV19 and TRBJ2-1, with D unclear. The CDR3 totals 15 residues. The germline V gene encodes CDR1 LNHDA and CDR2 SQIVND (reference sequence). V lost 3 bases and J lost 3, with 12 bases in between. The CDR3 nucleotides are TGTGCCAGTAGTATCTTTAATAGTGTCTACAATGAGCAGTTCTTC. Its translation: CASSIFNSVYNEQFF.

The chain couples TRBV15 to TRBJ2-7; D remains unclear. The germline V gene has CDR1 LNHNV and CDR2 YYDKDF (reference sequence). The V end lost 0 bases, the J end lost 5 bases, and 8 bases lay between the germline ends. The CDR3 spans 13 residues. The CDR3 protein is CATSRDPRDEQYF. The CDR3 DNA follows: TGTGCCACCAGCAGAGATCCTAGGGACGAGCAGTACTTC.